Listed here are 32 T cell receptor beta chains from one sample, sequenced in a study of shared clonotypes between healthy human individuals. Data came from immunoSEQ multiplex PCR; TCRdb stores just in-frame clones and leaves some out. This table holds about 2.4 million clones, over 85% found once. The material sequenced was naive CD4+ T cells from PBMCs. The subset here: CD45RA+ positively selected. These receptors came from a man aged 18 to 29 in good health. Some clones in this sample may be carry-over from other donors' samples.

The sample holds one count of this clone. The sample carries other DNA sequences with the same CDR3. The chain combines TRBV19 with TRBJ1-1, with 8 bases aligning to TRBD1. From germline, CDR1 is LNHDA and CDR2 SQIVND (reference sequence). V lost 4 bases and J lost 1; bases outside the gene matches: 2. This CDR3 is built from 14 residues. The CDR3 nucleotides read TGTGCCAGTAGTACAGGACAGGGGAACACTGAAGCTTTCTTT. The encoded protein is CASSTGQGNTEAFF.

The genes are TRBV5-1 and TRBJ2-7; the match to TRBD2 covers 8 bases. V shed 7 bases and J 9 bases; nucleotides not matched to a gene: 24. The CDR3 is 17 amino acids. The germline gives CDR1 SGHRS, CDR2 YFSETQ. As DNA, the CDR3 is TGCGCCAGCTCCCCCCTACAGCGGGAGATCAGGAATCTCGGGCAGTACTTC. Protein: CASSPLQREIRNLGQYF.

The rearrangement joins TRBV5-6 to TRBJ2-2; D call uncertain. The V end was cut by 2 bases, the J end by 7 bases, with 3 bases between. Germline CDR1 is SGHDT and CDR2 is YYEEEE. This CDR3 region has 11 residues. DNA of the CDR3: TGTGCCAGCAGCTTATACGGGGAGCTGTTTTTT. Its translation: CASSLYGELFF.

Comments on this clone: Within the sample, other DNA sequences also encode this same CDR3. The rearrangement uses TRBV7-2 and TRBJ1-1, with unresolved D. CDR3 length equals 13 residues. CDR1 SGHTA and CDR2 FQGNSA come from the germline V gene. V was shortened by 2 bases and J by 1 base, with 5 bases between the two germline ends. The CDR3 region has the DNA TGTGCCAGCAGCTTACTACGGAACACTGAAGCTTTCTTT. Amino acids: CASSLLRNTEAFF.

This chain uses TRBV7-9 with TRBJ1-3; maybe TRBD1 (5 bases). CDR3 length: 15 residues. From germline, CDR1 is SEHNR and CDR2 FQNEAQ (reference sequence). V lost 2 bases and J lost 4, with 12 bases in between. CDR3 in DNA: TGTGCCAGCAGCTTACAGGGATTCGGAGGAAACACCATATATTTT. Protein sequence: CASSLQGFGGNTIYF.

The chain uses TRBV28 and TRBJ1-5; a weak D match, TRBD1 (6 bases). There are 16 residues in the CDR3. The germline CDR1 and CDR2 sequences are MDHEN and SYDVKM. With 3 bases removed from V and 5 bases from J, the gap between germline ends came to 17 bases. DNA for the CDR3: TGTGCCAGCAGTTTGAATCCAGGGGTGAAGGATCAGCCCCAGCATTTT. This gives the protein CASSLNPGVKDQPQHF.

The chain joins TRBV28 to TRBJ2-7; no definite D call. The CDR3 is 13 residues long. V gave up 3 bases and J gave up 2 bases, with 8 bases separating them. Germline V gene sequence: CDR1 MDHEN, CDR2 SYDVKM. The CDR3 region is CASSFRQAYEQYF. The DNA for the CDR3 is TGTGCCAGCAGTTTCCGGCAGGCCTACGAGCAGTACTTC.

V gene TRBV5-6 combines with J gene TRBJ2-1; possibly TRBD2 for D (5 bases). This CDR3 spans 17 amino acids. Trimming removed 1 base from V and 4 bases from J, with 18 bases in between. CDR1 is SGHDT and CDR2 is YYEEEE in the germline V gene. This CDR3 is CASSLRRNGMGYNEQFF. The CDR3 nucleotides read TGTGCCAGCAGCTTGCGTCGCAACGGGATGGGTTACAATGAGCAGTTCTTC. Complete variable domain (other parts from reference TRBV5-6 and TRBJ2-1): DAGVTQSPTHLIKTRGQQVTLRCSPKSGHDTVSWYQQALGQGPQFIFQYYEEEERQRGNFPDRFSGHQFPNYSSELNVNALLLGDSALYLCASSLRRNGMGYNEQFFGPGTRLTVL.

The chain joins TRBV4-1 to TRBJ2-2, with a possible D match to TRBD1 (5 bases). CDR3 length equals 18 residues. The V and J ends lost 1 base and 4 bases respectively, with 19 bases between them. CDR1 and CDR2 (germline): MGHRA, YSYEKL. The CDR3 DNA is TGCGCCAGCAGCCAAGGATCCGGCCAGGGCCGTTTCACCGGGGAGCTGTTTTTT. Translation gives CASSQGSGQGRFTGELFF.

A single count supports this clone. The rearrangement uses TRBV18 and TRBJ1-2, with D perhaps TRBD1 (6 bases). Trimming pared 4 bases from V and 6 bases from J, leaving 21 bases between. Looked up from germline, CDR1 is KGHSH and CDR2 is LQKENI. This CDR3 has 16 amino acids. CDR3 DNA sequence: TGTGCCAGCTCACTCGGACAGCCTCGGGTTCAGAATGGCTACACCTTC. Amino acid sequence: CASSLGQPRVQNGYTF.

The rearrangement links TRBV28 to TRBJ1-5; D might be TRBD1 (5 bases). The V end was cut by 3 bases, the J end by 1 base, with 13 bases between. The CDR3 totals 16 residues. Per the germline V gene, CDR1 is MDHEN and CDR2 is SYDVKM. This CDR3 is CASSFMVGASNQPQHF. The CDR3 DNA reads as TGTGCCAGCAGTTTTATGGTAGGGGCGAGCAATCAGCCCCAGCATTTT. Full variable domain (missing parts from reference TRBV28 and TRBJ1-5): DVKVTQSSRYLVKRTGEKVFLECVQDMDHENMFWYRQDPGLGLRLIYFSYDVKMKEKGDIPEGYSVSREKKERFSLILESASTNQTSMYLCASSFMVGASNQPQHFGDGTRLSIL.

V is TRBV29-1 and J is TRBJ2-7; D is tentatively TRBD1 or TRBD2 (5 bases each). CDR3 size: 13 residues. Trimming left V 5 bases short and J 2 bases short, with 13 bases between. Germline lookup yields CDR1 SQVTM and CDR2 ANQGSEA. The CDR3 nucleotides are TGCAGCGTTCTACGGGACGGGACCTACGAGCAGTACTTC. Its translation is CSVLRDGTYEQYF.

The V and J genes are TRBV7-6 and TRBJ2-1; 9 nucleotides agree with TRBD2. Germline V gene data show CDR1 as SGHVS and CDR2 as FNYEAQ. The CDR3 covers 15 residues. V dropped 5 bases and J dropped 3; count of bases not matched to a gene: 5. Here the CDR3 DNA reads TGTGCCAGCAGCGTTACTAGCGGGCACTACAATGAGCAGTTCTTC. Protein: CASSVTSGHYNEQFF. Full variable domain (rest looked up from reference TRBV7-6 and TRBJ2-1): GAGVSQSPRYKVTKRGQDVALRCDPISGHVSLYWYRQALGQGPEFLTYFNYEAQQDKSGLPNDRFSAERPEGSISTLTIQRTEQRDSAMYRCASSVTSGHYNEQFFGPGTRLTVL.

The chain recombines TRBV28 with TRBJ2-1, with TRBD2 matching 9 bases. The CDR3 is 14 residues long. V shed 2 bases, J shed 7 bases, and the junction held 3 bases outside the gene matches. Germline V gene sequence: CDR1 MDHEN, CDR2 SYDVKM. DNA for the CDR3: TGTGCCAGCAGTTTAAGCGGGAGGTTGAATGAGCAGTTCTTC. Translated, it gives CASSLSGRLNEQFF.

The CDR3: CASSLKLVETDTQYF. The CDR3 DNA sequence: TGTGCCAGCAGCTTAAAACTAGTCGAGACAGATACGCAGTATTTT. V gene TRBV7-8 combines with J gene TRBJ2-3; D possibly corresponds to TRBD2 (5 bases). There are 15 residues in the CDR3. V dropped 2 bases and J dropped 3 bases, with 12 bases sitting between them. Germline V gives CDR1 SGHVS, CDR2 FQNEAQ.

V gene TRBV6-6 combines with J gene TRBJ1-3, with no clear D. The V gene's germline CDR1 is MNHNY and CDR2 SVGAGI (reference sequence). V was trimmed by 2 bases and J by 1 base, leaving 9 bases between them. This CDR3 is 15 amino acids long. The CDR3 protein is CASSYLRESGNTIYF. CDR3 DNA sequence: TGTGCCAGCAGTTACCTTAGGGAATCTGGAAACACCATATATTTT.

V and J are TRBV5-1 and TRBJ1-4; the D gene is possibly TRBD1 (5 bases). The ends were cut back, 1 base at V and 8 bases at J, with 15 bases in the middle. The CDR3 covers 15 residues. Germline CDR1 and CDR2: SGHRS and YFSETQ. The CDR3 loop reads CASSLLGQGNEKLFF. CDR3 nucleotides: TGCGCCAGCAGCTTGTTGGGCCAGGGAAACGAAAAACTGTTTTTT.

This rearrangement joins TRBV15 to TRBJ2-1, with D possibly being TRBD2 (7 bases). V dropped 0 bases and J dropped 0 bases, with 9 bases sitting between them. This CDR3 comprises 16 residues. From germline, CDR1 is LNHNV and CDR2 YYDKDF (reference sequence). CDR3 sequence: CATSRDGGASYNEQFF. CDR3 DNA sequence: TGTGCCACCAGCAGAGATGGGGGGGCCTCCTACAATGAGCAGTTCTTC.

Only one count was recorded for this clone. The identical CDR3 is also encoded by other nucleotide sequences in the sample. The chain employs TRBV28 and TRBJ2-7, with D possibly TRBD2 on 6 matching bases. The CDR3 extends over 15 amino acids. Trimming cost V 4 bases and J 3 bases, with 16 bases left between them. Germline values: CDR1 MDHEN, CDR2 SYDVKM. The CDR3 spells CASSSPGTGDYEQYF. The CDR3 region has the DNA TGTGCCAGCAGTTCCCCCGGGACTGGGGACTACGAGCAGTACTTC.

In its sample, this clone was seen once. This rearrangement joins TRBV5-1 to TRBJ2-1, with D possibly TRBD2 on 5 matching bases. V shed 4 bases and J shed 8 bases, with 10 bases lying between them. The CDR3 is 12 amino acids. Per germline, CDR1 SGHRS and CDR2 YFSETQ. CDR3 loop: CASSPDFYEQFF. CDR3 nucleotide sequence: TGCGCCAGCAGCCCGGACTTCTATGAGCAGTTCTTC. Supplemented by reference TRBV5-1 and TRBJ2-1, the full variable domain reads KAGVTQTPRYLIKTRGQQVTLSCSPISGHRSVSWYQQTPGQGLQFLFEYFSETQRNKGNFPGRFSGRQFSNSRSEMNVSTLELGDSALYLCASSPDFYEQFFGPGTRLTVL.

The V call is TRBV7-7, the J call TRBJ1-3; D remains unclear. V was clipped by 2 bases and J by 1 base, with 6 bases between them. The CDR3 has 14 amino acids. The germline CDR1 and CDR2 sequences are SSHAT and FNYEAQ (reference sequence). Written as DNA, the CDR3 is TGTGCCAGCAGCTTATGGTCTTCTGGAAACACCATATATTTT. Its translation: CASSLWSSGNTIYF.

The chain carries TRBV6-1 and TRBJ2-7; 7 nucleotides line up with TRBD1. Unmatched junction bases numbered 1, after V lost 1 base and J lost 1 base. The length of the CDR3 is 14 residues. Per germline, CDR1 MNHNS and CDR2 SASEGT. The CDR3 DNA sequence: TGTGCCAGCAGTGAAGTGACAGGGTCCTACGAGCAGTACTTC. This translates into CASSEVTGSYEQYF.

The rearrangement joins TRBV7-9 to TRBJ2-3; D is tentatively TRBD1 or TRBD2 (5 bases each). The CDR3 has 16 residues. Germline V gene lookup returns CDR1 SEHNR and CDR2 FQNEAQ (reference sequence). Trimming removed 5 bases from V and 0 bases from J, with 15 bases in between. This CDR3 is CASSLTSGGSTDTQYF. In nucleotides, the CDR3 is TGTGCCAGCAGCCTTACGTCTGGGGGTAGCACAGATACGCAGTATTTT.

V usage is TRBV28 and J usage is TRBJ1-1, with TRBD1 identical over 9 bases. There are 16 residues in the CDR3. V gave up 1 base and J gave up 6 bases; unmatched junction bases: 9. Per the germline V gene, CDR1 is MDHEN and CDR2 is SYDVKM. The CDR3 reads CASSLFLNRGRSEAFF. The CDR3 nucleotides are TGTGCCAGCAGTTTATTCCTAAACAGGGGGCGATCTGAAGCTTTCTTT.

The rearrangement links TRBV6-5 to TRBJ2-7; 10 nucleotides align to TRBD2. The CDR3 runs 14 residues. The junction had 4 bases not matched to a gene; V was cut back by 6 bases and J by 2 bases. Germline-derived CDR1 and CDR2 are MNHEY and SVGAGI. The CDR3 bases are TGTGCCAGCAGACTTACTAGCGGGACCTACGAGCAGTACTTC. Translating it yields CASRLTSGTYEQYF.

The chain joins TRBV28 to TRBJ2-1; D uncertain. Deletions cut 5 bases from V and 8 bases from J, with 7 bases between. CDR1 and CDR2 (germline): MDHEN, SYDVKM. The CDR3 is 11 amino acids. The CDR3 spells CASSPQDEQFF. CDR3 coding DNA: TGTGCCAGCAGTCCTCAGGATGAGCAGTTCTTC.

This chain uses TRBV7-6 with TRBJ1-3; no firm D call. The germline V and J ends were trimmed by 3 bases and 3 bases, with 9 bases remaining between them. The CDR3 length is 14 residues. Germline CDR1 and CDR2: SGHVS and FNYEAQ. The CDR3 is CASSFSGGGNTIYF. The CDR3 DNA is TGTGCCAGCAGCTTCAGTGGTGGTGGAAACACCATATATTTT.

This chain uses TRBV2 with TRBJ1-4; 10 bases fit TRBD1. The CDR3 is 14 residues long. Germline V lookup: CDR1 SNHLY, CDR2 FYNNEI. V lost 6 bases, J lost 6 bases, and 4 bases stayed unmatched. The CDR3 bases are TGTGCCAGCAGGATGGGGACAGGGGATGAAAAACTGTTTTTT. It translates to CASRMGTGDEKLFF.

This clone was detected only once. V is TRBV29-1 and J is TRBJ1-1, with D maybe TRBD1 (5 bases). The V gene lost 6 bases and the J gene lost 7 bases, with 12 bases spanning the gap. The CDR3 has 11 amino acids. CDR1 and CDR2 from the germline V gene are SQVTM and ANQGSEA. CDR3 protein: CSVGTRVEAFF. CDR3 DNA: TGCAGCGTAGGGACTAGGGTTGAAGCTTTCTTT.

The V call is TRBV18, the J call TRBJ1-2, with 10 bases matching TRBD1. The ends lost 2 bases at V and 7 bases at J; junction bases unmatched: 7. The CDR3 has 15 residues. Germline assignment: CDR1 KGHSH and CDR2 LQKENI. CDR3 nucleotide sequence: TGTGCCAGCTCACCAGAGGGACAGGGGAGGCTTGGCTACACCTTC. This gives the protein CASSPEGQGRLGYTF.

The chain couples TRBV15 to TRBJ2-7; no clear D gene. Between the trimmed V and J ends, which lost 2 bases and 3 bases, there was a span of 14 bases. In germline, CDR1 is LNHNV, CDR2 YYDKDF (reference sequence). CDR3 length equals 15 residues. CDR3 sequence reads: CATSRPQDGYYEQYF. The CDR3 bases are TGTGCCACCAGCAGACCTCAAGACGGTTACTACGAGCAGTACTTC.

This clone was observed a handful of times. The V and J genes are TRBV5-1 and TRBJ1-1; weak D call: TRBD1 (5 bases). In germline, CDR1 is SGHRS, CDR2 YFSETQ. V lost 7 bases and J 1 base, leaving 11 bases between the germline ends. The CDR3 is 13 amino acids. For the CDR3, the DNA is TGCGCCAGCGACAGAGGGGAGAACACTGAAGCTTTCTTT. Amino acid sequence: CASDRGENTEAFF.